This TCR beta chain was profiled in a study of T-cell reconstitution after alpha-beta-depleted transplantation in children. During its preparation, the TCRbeta library received unique molecular identifiers. A single record per CDR3 protein comes from TCRdb applying MiXCR to the PCR reads. The table lists roughly 590,000 distinct CDR3 sequences, about 15% of them singletons, with 0.8% to 1.1% in the top ten. This clonotype was seen ten or more times. The specimen was PBMCs from the stem cell graft donor, collected from the stem cell graft. This TCR was recovered from a human donor who donated a stem cell graft to a child with acute myeloid leukemia.

CDR3 coding DNA: TGTGCCAGCAGCCAACAGGGCATGGGGGAGACCCAGTACTTC. Translation gives CASSQQGMGETQYF. The chain recombines TRBV7-2 with TRBJ2-5, with D maybe TRBD1 (6 bases). This CDR3 comprises 14 residues. V lost 5 bases to trimming and J lost 5 bases, with 15 bases between them. The germline CDR1 and CDR2 sequences are SGHTA and FQGNSA.